The clone carrying this TCR beta chain is a singleton in its sample. Some clones are missing from TCRdb's copy, which holds only in-frame ones; the method was immunoSEQ multiplex PCR. The top ten hold around 3% of the sample, which has some 100,000 clones, roughly 92% seen once. This sample stems from a study of control samples from healthy donors and cancer patients. The source material was blood. The TCR sequence derives from a human donor in good health. The donor label of this sample is uncertain.

In DNA form, the CDR3 reads TGCGCCAGCAGTTCACACAGGGGTGAGCAGTTCTTC. It is translated as CASSSHRGEQFF. The J gene is TRBJ2-1, the V gene TRBV10-1; 7 positions agree with TRBD1. J was trimmed by 9 bases and V by 5 bases; bases with no gene match: 4. The germline V gene encodes CDR1 WNHNN and CDR2 SYGVQD (reference sequence). This CDR3 has 12 residues.